The 3 T cell receptor beta chains presented below share a single source sample, sequenced in a study. TCRdb independently ran MiXCR on the reads; one entry per CDR3 protein. The profile covers more than 3,500 distinct CDR3 sequences, with approximately 8% appearing a single time and around 8.2% taken by the ten largest. The material sequenced was CD4+ T cells from synovial fluid. The source of these receptors is a human donor with rheumatoid arthritis.

The chain combines TRBV7-3 with TRBJ2-1; 10 bases are a match to TRBD1. CDR3 length: 16 amino acids. Per the germline V gene, CDR1 is SGHTA and CDR2 is FQGTGA. The trim removed 4 bases at V and 7 bases at J, leaving 10 bases unmatched. The CDR3 region has the DNA TGTGCCAGCAGCTCCTCCGGGACAGGGGCGCGGAATGAGCAGTTCTTC. It translates to CASSSSGTGARNEQFF.

This clonotype is medium-sized within its sample. The CDR3 sequence is CASSPGVAGILIEQYF. The CDR3 DNA reads TGTGCCAGCAGCCCCGGGGTAGCGGGGATCCTAATCGAGCAGTACTTC. V is TRBV3-1 and J is TRBJ2-7; TRBD2 matches 8 bases. The ends lost 4 bases at V and 6 bases at J; junction bases unmatched: 14. CDR1 is LGHDT and CDR2 is YNNKEL in the germline V gene (reference sequence). CDR3 length: 16 residues.

The table lists this clonotype with many counts. This chain uses TRBV11-2 with TRBJ2-3; TRBD1 might be the D (5 bases). Trimming took off 7 bases at V and 0 bases at J, with 14 bases between the two ends. CDR1 is SGHAT, CDR2 FQNNGV, per germline. The CDR3 is 15 amino acids. The CDR3 loop is CASNRLGASTDTQYF. In DNA, the CDR3 is TGTGCCAGCAATCGATTAGGGGCTAGCACAGATACGCAGTATTTT.